Reported below is one T cell receptor (beta chain). This entry is derived from a study of T cell changes during pregnancy in multiple sclerosis. Clones were sequenced by immunoSEQ multiplex PCR, and TCRdb holds only the in-frame ones, with some missing. The sample shows 35,000 to 40,000 clones, about 88% of them seen only once. Germline loops: CDR1 KGHSH, CDR2 LQKENI. V shed 3 bases and J 3 bases; nucleotides not matched to a gene: 3. CDR3 size: 15 residues. The sequences come from CD4+ T cells from peripheral blood mononuclear cells, collected before pregnancy. The sequence derives from a female donor with multiple sclerosis, enrolled in a pregnancy study. This sequence joins TRBV18 and TRBJ2-3, with 10 bases lining up with TRBD2. This CDR3 is CASSPRTSGTDTQYF. The CDR3 nucleotides read TGTGCCAGCTCACCGCGGACTAGCGGAACAGATACGCAGTATTTT.